This T cell receptor beta chain stems from a study of shared clonotypes between healthy human individuals. Study in general: Serving as donors were a couple of women and three men, whose ages spanned 18 to 49. The study, taken as a whole, reports: Sampling covered nothing but blood. Tissue TCR repertoires likely differ from those found in blood.

Germline trimming cut 10 bases from V and 5 bases from J; bases unmatched to any gene: 12. From germline, CDR1 is SNHLY and CDR2 FYNNEI. There are 14 residues in the CDR3. The sequencing of unsorted PBMC DNA took place on ten immunoSEQ deep assay plates. Clones were read by immunoSEQ multiplex PCR, and TCRdb kept only the in-frame ones, dropping some. The sample shows about half a million clones, around four fifths of them seen only once. In the case of this clone: Its specificity is unknown.

V and J are TRBV2 and TRBJ1-1; TRBD1 matches 8 bases. This TCR came from a woman aged 40 to 50 in good health. Some clones in this sample may be carry-over from other donors' samples. Sequenced material: PBMCs. CDR3 sequence (DNA): TGTGCCATACGCGTGCAGGGGGCTTATACTGAAGCTTTCTTT. Amino acids: CAIRVQGAYTEAFF.